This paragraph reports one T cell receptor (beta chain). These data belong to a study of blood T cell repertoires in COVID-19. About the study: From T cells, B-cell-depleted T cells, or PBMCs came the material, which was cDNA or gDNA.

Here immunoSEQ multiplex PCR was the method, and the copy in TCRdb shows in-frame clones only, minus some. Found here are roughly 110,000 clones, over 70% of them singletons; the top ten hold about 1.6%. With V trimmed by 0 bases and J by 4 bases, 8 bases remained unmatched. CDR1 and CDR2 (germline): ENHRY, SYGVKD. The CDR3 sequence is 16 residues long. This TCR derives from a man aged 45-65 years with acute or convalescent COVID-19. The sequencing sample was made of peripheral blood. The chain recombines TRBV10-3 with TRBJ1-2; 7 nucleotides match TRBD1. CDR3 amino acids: CAISESKPTGSYGYTF. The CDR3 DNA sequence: TGTGCCATCAGTGAGTCGAAACCGACAGGGTCCTATGGCTACACCTTC.